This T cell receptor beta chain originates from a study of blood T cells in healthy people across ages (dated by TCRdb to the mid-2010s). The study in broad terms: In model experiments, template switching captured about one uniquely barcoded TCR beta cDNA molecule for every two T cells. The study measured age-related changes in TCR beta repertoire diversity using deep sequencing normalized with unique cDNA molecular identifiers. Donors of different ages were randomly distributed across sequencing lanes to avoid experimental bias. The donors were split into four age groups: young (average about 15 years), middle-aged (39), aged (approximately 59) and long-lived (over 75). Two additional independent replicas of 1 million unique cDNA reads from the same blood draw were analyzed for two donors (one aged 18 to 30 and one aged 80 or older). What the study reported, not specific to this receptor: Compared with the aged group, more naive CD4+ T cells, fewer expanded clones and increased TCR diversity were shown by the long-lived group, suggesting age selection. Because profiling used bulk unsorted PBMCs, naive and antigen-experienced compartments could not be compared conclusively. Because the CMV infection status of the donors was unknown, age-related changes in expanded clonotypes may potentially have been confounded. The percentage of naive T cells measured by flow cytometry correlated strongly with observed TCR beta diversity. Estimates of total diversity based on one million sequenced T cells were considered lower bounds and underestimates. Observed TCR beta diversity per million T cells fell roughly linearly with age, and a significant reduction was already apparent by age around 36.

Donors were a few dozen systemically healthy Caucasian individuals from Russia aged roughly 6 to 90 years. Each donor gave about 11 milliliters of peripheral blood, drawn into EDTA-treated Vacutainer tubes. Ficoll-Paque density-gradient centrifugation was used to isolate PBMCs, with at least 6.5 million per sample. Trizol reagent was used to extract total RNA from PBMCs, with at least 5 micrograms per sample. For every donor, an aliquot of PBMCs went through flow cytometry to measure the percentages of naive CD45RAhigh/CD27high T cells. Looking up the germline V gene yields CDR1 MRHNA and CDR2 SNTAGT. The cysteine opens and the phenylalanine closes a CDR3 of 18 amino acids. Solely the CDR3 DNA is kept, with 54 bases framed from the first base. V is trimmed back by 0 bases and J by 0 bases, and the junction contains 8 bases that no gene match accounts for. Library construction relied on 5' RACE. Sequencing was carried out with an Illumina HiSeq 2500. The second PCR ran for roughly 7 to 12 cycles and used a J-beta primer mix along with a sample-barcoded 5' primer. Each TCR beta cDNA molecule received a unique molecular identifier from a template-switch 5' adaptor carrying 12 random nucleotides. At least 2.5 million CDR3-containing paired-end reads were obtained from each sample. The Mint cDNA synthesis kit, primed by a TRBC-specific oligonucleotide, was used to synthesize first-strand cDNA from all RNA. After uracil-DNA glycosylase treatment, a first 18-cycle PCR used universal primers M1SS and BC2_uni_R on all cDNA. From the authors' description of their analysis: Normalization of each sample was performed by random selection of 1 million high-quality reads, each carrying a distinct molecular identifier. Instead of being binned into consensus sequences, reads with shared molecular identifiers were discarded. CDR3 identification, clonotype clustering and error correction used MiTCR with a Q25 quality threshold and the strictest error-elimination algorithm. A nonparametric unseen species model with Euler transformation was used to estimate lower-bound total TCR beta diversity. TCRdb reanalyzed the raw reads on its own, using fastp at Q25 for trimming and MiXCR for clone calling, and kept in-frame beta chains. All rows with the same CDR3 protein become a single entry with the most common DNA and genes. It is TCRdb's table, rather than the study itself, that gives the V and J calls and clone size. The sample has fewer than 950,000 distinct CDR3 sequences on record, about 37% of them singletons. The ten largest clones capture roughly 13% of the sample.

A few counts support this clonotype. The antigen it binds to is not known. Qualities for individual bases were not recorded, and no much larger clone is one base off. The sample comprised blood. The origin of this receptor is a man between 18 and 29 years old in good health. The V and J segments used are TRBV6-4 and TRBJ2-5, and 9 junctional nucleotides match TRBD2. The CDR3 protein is CASSDSPLAGLDQETQYF. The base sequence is TGTGCCAGCAGTGACTCCCCCCTAGCGGGGCTGGACCAAGAGACCCAGTACTTC.